Listed below are T cell receptor beta chains from one sample, sequenced in a study of blood T cell repertoires in COVID-19. TCRdb keeps only in-frame clones here, not all; method: immunoSEQ multiplex PCR. The table has about 150,000 clones, 85% to 95% seen once. The specimen sequenced was peripheral blood. The source is a man aged 50-59 years with acute or convalescent COVID-19. The CDR3 runs from the conserved cysteine through the conserved F or W. The D gene is left open where the match is weak. The size entry is marked missing in some rows and otherwise reads once, few, many or a size class.

clone_size j_call v_call cdr3_length d_call cdr3_aa cdr3_nt
- TRBJ2-1 TRBV18 14 - CASSPPGVGNEQFF TGTGCCAGCTCACCGCCGGGGGTAGGGAATGAGCAGTTCTTC
- TRBJ2-5 TRBV3-1/TRBV3-2 12 - CASSQTKETQYF TGTGCCAGCAGCCAGACTAAAGAGACCCAGTACTTC
- TRBJ2-5 TRBV7-8 17 TRBD2 CASSTPTSGEYQETQYF TGTGCCAGCAGCACTCCGACTAGCGGAGAGTACCAAGAGACCCAGTACTTC
- TRBJ1-4 TRBV28 20 TRBD1 CASSLWFGTGPYTTNEKLFF TGTGCCAGCAGTTTATGGTTTGGGACAGGGCCCTACACAACTAATGAAAAACTGTTTTTT
- TRBJ1-5 TRBV12-3/TRBV12-4 13 - CASSFSSYQPQHF TGTGCCAGCAGTTTCTCCTCTTATCAGCCCCAGCATTTT
- TRBJ1-1 TRBV10-3 14 - CAISYAVGNTEAFF TGTGCCATCAGTTATGCGGTGGGGAACACTGAAGCTTTCTTT
- TRBJ2-2 TRBV14 15 TRBD2 CASSLRTSGVGELFF TGTGCCAGCAGCCTCCGGACTAGCGGGGTCGGGGAGCTGTTTTTT
- TRBJ1-2 TRBV7-3 13 TRBD1 CASSFTGGASYTF TGTGCCAGCAGCTTCACAGGGGGCGCGAGCTACACCTTC
- TRBJ1-1 TRBV19 15 - CASSIGQTREHGAFF TGTGCCAGTAGTATCGGACAGACGAGAGAACATGGGGCTTTCTTT
- TRBJ2-6 TRBV27 18 TRBD1 CASSFKTGADPGANVLTF TGTGCCAGCAGTTTCAAGACAGGGGCAGATCCTGGGGCCAACGTCCTGACTTTC
- TRBJ2-2 TRBV9 17 - CASSAAEGAWGPGELFF TGTGCCAGCAGCGCGGCCGAGGGAGCCTGGGGGCCCGGGGAGCTGTTTTTT
- TRBJ1-2 TRBV20-1 11 - CSARDGSGYTF TGCAGTGCTAGAGATGGGAGCGGCTACACCTTC
- TRBJ1-1 TRBV11-3 13 - CASSLDGAGPAFF TGTGCCAGCAGCTTAGATGGAGCAGGGCCGGCTTTCTTT
once TRBJ1-3 TRBV18 17 - CASSPLQGTGKGNTIYF TGTGCCAGCTCACCCCTTCAGGGAACAGGGAAAGGAAACACCATATATTTT
- TRBJ1-2 TRBV24-1 12 - CAIGSGGYGYTF TGTGCCATCGGGTCGGGAGGCTATGGCTACACCTTC
- TRBJ1-2 TRBV12-3/TRBV12-4 13 TRBD1 CASTTGTGHGYTF TGTGCCAGCACCACCGGGACAGGGCATGGCTACACCTTC
- TRBJ2-2 TRBV11-2 15 - CASITGGANTGELFF TGTGCCAGCATAACTGGAGGGGCGAACACCGGGGAGCTGTTTTTT
- TRBJ2-5 TRBV18 13 - CASSPRQQETQYF TGTGCCAGCTCACCGAGGCAGCAAGAGACCCAGTACTTC
- TRBJ2-5 TRBV19 14 - CASSIGGTKETQYF TGTGCCAGTAGTATTGGGGGGACCAAAGAGACCCAGTACTTC
- TRBJ2-5 TRBV28 14 - CASSLWTGQETQYF TGTGCCAGCAGTTTATGGACAGGACAAGAGACCCAGTACTTC
- TRBJ2-3 TRBV10-3 14 - CAISGRGATDTQYF TGTGCCATCAGCGGCAGGGGGGCCACAGATACGCAGTATTTT
- TRBJ2-7 TRBV3-1/TRBV3-2 14 - CASSQDTGGYEQYF TGTGCCAGCAGCCAAGACACTGGAGGCTACGAGCAGTACTTC
- TRBJ1-2 TRBV6-5 13 - CASSREANYGYTF TGTGCCAGCAGCCGGGAGGCTAACTATGGCTACACCTTC
once TRBJ1-3 TRBV7-9 12 TRBD1 CGTGGSGNTIYF TGTGGGACAGGGGGCTCTGGAAACACCATATATTTT